This TCR beta chain was found in a study of cytomegalovirus exposure and HLA in healthy donors. Study conclusions and caveats: Presence/absence analyses assumed roughly uniform sequencing depth across donors, which may not hold. Later analysis identified about 18,000 TCR beta sequences associated with HLA alleles, using a false discovery rate threshold of 0.05.

Both 60 Vbeta primers and 13 Jbeta primers went into the PCR. TCRdb's copy holds only in-frame clones and misses some; the assay was immunoSEQ multiplex PCR. The sample consists of 110,000 or so clones, 60% to 80% of them appearing once. The CDR3 loop spans 13 amino acids. Trimming stripped 5 bases from V and 4 bases from J, with 12 bases between. Looked up from germline, CDR1 is SQVTM and CDR2 is ANQGSEA. The donors were healthy bone marrow donors. With respect to this clone: Its antigen is still unknown.

The source of this sequence is a woman aged 25 to 39 in good health and CMV-seropositive. The material sequenced was PBMCs. This chain links TRBV29-1 with TRBJ1-3; perhaps TRBD1 as D (6 bases). Here the CDR3 reads CSVRGSGGNTIYF. Written as DNA, the CDR3 is TGCAGCGTTAGGGGGTCTGGAGGAAACACCATATATTTT.